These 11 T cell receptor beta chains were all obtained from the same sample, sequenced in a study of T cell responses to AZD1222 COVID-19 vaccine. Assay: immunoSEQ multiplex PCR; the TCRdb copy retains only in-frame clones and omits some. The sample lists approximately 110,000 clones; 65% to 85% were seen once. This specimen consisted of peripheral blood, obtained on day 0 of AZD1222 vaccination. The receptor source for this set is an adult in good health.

The CDR3 protein is CASSMGTAVFEAFF. CDR3 coding DNA: TGCGCCAGCAGCATGGGGACGGCTGTTTTTGAAGCTTTCTTT. The rearrangement joins TRBV5-1 to TRBJ1-1, with D possibly TRBD1 on 5 matching bases. V lost 4 bases, J lost 7 bases, and 17 bases lay in between. CDR1 is SGHRS, CDR2 YFSETQ, per germline. The CDR3 runs 14 residues.

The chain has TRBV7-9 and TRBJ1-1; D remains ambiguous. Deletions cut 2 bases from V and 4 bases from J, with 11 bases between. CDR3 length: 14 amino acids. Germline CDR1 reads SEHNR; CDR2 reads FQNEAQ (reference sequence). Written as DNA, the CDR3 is TGTGCCAGCAGCTTAATCACCCGTTCCACTGAAGCTTTCTTT. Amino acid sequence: CASSLITRSTEAFF.

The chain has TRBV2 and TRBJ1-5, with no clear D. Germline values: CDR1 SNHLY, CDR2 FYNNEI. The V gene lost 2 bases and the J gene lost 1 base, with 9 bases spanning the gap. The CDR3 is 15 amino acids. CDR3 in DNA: TGTGCCAGCAGTGAATTAGGGTTGAGCAATCAGCCCCAGCATTTT. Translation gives CASSELGLSNQPQHF.

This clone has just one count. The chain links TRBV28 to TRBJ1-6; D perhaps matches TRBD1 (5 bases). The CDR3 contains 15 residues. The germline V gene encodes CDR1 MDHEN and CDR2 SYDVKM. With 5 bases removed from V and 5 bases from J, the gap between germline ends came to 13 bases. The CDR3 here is CASSPPGGDNSPLHF. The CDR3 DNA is TGTGCCAGCAGTCCCCCGGGGGGGGATAATTCACCCCTCCACTTT.

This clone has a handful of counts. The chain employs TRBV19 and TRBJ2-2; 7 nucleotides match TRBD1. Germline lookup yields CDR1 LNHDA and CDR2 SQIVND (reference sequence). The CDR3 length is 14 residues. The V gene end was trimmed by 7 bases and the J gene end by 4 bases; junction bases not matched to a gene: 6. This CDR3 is CASIHRGGTGELFF. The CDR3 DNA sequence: TGTGCCAGTATACACAGGGGTGGCACCGGGGAGCTGTTTTTT.

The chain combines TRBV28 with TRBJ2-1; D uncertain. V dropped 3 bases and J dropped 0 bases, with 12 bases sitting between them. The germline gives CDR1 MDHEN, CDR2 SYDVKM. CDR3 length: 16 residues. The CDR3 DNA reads TGTGCCAGCAGTTTGGCCCCCCTAAGCTCCTACAATGAGCAGTTCTTC. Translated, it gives CASSLAPLSSYNEQFF.

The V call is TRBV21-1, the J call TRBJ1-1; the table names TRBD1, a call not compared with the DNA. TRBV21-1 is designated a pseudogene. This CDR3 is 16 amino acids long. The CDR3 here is CASSKRPKTANTEAFF. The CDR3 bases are TGTGCCAGCAGCAAAAGACCTAAGACAGCGAACACTGAAGCTTTCTTT.

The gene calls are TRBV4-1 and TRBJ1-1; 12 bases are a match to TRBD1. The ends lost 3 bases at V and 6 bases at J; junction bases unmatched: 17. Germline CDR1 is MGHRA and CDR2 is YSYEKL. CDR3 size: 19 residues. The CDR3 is CASSHPRGTGGESGAEAFF. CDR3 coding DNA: TGCGCCAGCAGCCACCCGAGGGGGACAGGGGGCGAGAGCGGCGCTGAAGCTTTCTTT.

In nucleotides, the CDR3 is TGCGCCAGCAGTGAACTAGGGACTAGTGCATTCCATGAGCAGTTCTTC. Amino acids: CASSELGTSAFHEQFF. This rearrangement joins TRBV10-2 to TRBJ2-1, with 8 bases that match TRBD2. Per the germline V gene, CDR1 is WSHSY and CDR2 is SAAADI. J gave up 8 bases and V 3 bases, and 12 bases lay outside the gene matches. The CDR3 contains 16 residues.

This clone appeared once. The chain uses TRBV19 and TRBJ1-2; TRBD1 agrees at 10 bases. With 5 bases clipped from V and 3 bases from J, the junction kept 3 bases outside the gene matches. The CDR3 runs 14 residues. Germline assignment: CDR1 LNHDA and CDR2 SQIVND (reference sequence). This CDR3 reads CASSPDRGYYGYTF. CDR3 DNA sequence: TGTGCCAGTAGTCCGGACAGGGGGTACTATGGCTACACCTTC.

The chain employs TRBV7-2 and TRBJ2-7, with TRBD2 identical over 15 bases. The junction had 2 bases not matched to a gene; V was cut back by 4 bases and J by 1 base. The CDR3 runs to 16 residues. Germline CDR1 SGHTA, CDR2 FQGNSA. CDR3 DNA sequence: TGTGCCAGCAGCTGGGGACTAGCGGGGGGATCCTACGAGCAGTACTTC. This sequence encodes CASSWGLAGGSYEQYF. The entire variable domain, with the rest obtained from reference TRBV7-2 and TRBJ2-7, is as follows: GAGVSQSPSNKVTEKGKDVELRCDPISGHTALYWYRQSLGQGLEFLIYFQGNSAPDKSGLPSDRFSAERTGGSVSTLTIQRTQQEDSAVYLCASSWGLAGGSYEQYFGPGTRLTVT.